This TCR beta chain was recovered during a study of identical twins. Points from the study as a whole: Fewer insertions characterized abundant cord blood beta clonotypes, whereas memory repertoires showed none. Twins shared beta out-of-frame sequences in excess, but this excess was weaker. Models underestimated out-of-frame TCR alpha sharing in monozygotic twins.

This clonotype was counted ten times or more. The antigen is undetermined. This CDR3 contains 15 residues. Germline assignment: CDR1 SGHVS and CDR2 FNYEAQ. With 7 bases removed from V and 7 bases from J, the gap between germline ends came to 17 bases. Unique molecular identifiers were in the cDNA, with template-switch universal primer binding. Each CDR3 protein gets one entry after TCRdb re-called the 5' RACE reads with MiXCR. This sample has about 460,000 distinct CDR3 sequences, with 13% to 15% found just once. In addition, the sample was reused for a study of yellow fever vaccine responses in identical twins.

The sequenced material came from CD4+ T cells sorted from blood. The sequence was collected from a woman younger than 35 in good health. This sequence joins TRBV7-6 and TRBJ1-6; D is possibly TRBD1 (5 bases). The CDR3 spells CASTAGPDLNSPLHF. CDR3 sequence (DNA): TGTGCCAGCACCGCGGGGCCGGACTTAAATTCACCCCTCCACTTT.